One sample yielded the 7 T cell receptor beta chains listed below, sequenced in a study of shared clonotypes between healthy human individuals. Data came from immunoSEQ multiplex PCR; TCRdb stores just in-frame clones and leaves some out. The table includes about 980,000 clones, 60% to 85% detected once. The source material was memory CD4+ T cells sorted from blood. Indicated subset: CD45RA-negative fraction. These receptors were obtained from a man in his late teens or twenties in good health.

The chain couples TRBV5-1 to TRBJ2-7; D is perhaps TRBD2 (5 bases). This CDR3 is 15 amino acids long. In germline, CDR1 is SGHRS, CDR2 YFSETQ. Trimming left V 4 bases short and J 2 bases short, with 16 bases between. DNA for the CDR3: TGCGCCAGCAGCGCGAATGGGTTTAGCGCCTACGAGCAGTACTTC. Its protein product is CASSANGFSAYEQYF.

The sample holds a few counts of this clone. V gene TRBV6-5 combines with J gene TRBJ2-2; D possibly uses TRBD1 or TRBD2 (5 bases each). The V and J ends lost 6 bases and 6 bases respectively, with 11 bases between them. The CDR3 runs to 13 residues. Germline-derived CDR1 and CDR2 are MNHEY and SVGAGI. The CDR3 here is CASRIGAAGELFF. The DNA for the CDR3 is TGTGCCAGCAGAATCGGGGCAGCCGGGGAGCTGTTTTTT.

As to this clone: This sample also contains other DNA sequences that code for the same CDR3. V and J are TRBV6-5 and TRBJ2-2; D is perhaps TRBD1 or TRBD2 (7 bases each). There are 15 residues in the CDR3. Germline V lookup: CDR1 MNHEY, CDR2 SVGAGI. V dropped 6 bases and J dropped 4 bases, with 15 bases sitting between them. The CDR3: CASRRQGGGTGELFF. CDR3 nucleotides: TGTGCCAGCAGACGACAGGGAGGGGGCACCGGGGAGCTGTTTTTT.

The V call is TRBV19, the J call TRBJ1-2, with TRBD1 matching over 8 bases. V gave up 6 bases and J gave up 4 bases; unmatched junction bases: 4. There are 13 residues in the CDR3. Germline CDR1 and CDR2: LNHDA and SQIVND (reference sequence). The chain's CDR3 is CASRFQGAYGYTF. Here the CDR3 DNA reads TGTGCCAGTAGATTTCAGGGGGCCTATGGCTACACCTTC.

The rearrangement links TRBV6-1 to TRBJ1-6, with a possible D match to TRBD1 (5 bases). V dropped 1 base and J dropped 9 bases, with 13 bases sitting between them. This CDR3 comprises 15 residues. Germline V gene lookup returns CDR1 MNHNS and CDR2 SASEGT. The CDR3, as DNA: TGTGCCAGCAGTGAAGAAGGGACTATAATTTCACCCCTCCACTTT. Its protein product is CASSEEGTIISPLHF.

CDR3 protein: CASSGSGVGYNEQFF. CDR3 sequence (DNA): TGCGCCAGCAGCGGGAGCGGGGTGGGCTATAATGAGCAGTTCTTC. The rearrangement links TRBV5-1 to TRBJ2-1, with 7 bases aligning to TRBD2. J gave up 7 bases and V 4 bases, and 11 bases lay outside the gene matches. CDR3 length: 15 residues. CDR1 and CDR2 (germline): SGHRS, YFSETQ.

The J gene is TRBJ2-5, the V gene TRBV4-1; the match to TRBD2 covers 14 bases. Germline V gene sequence: CDR1 MGHRA, CDR2 YSYEKL. Unmatched junction bases numbered 5, after V lost 3 bases and J lost 5 bases. This CDR3 is 16 amino acids long. This CDR3 is CASSQMGLAGVETQYF. DNA of the CDR3: TGCGCCAGCAGCCAGATGGGACTAGCGGGAGTGGAGACCCAGTACTTC.